This entry lists 2 T cell receptor beta chains sequenced from one sample in a study of T cells after posttransplantation cyclophosphamide. A marrow graft followed busulfan-fludarabine conditioning, with cyclophosphamide on days +3 and +4. Some clones are missing from TCRdb's copy, which holds only in-frame ones; the method was immunoSEQ multiplex PCR. The data contain about 7,200 clones, about four fifths of them singletons. Sequences were derived from CD4+ T cells sorted from blood, sampled approximately 1,100 days after allogeneic stem cell transplant with posttransplant cyclophosphamide. These receptors were obtained from a female patient aged 40 to 55 who received an allogeneic stem cell transplant from a related donor, was CMV-positive, and had no GVHD. The graft donor may account for some of the T cells.

The chain is built from TRBV11-2 and TRBJ2-5; D perhaps matches TRBD2 (7 bases). Germline CDR1 SGHAT, CDR2 FQNNGV. The V end lost 0 bases, the J end lost 5 bases, and 13 bases lay between the germline ends. The CDR3 consists of 15 residues. CDR3 loop: CASSLDRGGRETQYF. The CDR3 DNA reads as TGTGCCAGCAGCTTAGATAGGGGGGGCCGCGAGACCCAGTACTTC.

The rearrangement links TRBV2 to TRBJ2-5; tentatively, D is TRBD2 (6 bases). This CDR3 contains 14 residues. V lost 4 bases to trimming and J lost 6 bases, with 15 bases between them. Germline V lookup: CDR1 SNHLY, CDR2 FYNNEI. The DNA of the CDR3 is TGTGCCAGCAGTGGAGTAGCGGCGGTAAAGACCCAGTACTTC. Translation gives CASSGVAAVKTQYF.